Each of the 24 T cell receptor beta chains below was sequenced from the same sample in a study of control samples from healthy donors and cancer patients. This table comes from immunoSEQ multiplex PCR, and its TCRdb copy is limited to in-frame clones, with some not included. In the table there are 170,000 or so clones, roughly 92% of which are singletons. Material: blood. These receptor sequences come from a woman between 18 and 30 years old in good health.

The genes are TRBV7-4 and TRBJ2-5; D gene unclear. The CDR3 loop spans 14 amino acids. V dropped 2 bases and J dropped 5 bases, with 12 bases sitting between them. Germline CDR1 and CDR2: SGHVT and SQSDAQ. The CDR3 loop reads CASSLKWGRETQYF. The DNA of the CDR3 is TGTGCCAGCAGCTTAAAGTGGGGTCGGGAGACCCAGTACTTC.

J is TRBJ1-1 and V is TRBV27; D not certain. This CDR3 region has 13 residues. Trimming stripped 3 bases from V and 3 bases from J, with 8 bases between. Germline CDR1 MNHEY, CDR2 SMNVEV (reference sequence). The CDR3 loop is CASSLGFHTEAFF. In DNA form, the CDR3 reads TGTGCCAGCAGTTTGGGGTTTCACACTGAAGCTTTCTTT.

The chain recombines TRBV12-5 with TRBJ1-5; TRBD1 matches 8 bases. J gave up 7 bases and V 6 bases, and 5 bases lay outside the gene matches. CDR1 and CDR2 from the germline V gene are LGHNT and FRNRAP. The CDR3 consists of 13 residues. The CDR3 DNA sequence: TGTGCTAGTGGGAACAGGGGGTACCAGCCCCAGCATTTT. It codes for CASGNRGYQPQHF.

The chain employs TRBV19 and TRBJ2-7; D gene unclear. V was pared by 2 bases and J by 2 bases, with 13 bases between. There are 15 residues in the CDR3. The germline gives CDR1 LNHDA, CDR2 SQIVND (reference sequence). For the CDR3, the DNA is TGTGCCAGTAGTATATTTCTGGGCGATCCCTACGAGCAGTACTTC. This encodes CASSIFLGDPYEQYF.

This clone showed up just once. This same CDR3 is encoded by further DNA sequences in the sample. This sequence joins TRBV7-2 and TRBJ1-5; D is ambiguous. The CDR3 totals 13 residues. V dropped 2 bases and J dropped 0 bases, with 2 bases sitting between them. CDR1 and CDR2 from the germline V gene are SGHTA and FQGNSA. The DNA of the CDR3 is TGTGCCAGCAGCTTATTTAGCAATCAGCCCCAGCATTTT. It codes for CASSLFSNQPQHF.

The chain employs TRBV11-3 and TRBJ2-7; D might be TRBD1 or TRBD2, each matching 6 bases. In germline, CDR1 is SGHNT, CDR2 YENEEA. The CDR3 is 14 residues long. V was shortened by 5 bases and J by 9 bases, with 20 bases between the two germline ends. The CDR3 protein is CASSPRGATPGQYF. DNA for the CDR3: TGTGCCAGCAGCCCGAGGGGGGCAACTCCGGGGCAGTACTTC.

V gene TRBV9 combines with J gene TRBJ2-2; D not resolved. Germline loops: CDR1 SGDLS, CDR2 YYNGEE. V dropped 2 bases and J dropped 7 bases, with 15 bases sitting between them. The CDR3 is 15 residues long. CDR3 sequence: CASSVLRERDGELFF. CDR3 coding DNA: TGTGCCAGCAGCGTTTTAAGGGAAAGAGACGGGGAGCTGTTTTTT.

The rearrangement links TRBV4-1 to TRBJ2-7, with 11 bases fitting TRBD1. The CDR3 totals 15 residues. The germline gives CDR1 MGHRA, CDR2 YSYEKL. With 4 bases clipped from V and 4 bases from J, the junction kept 6 bases outside the gene matches. The CDR3 region is CASSRGQGAGYEQYF. The CDR3 coding sequence is TGCGCCAGCAGCCGCGGACAGGGGGCTGGTTACGAGCAGTACTTC.

This sequence joins TRBV6-6 and TRBJ2-6; no firm D call. The V and J ends lost 4 bases and 0 bases respectively, with 7 bases between them. CDR1 is MNHNY, CDR2 SVGAGI, per germline (reference sequence). This CDR3 region has 15 residues. CDR3 DNA sequence: TGTGCCAGCAGTTCCACTGACTCTGGGGCCAACGTCCTGACTTTC. It yields the protein CASSSTDSGANVLTF.

This rearrangement joins TRBV9 to TRBJ2-1, with 7 bases matching TRBD2. The CDR3 loop spans 17 amino acids. Germline trimming cut 0 bases from V and 2 bases from J; bases unmatched to any gene: 8. Per the germline V gene, CDR1 is SGDLS and CDR2 is YYNGEE. The CDR3: CASSVVGELAAYNEQFF. The DNA for the CDR3 is TGTGCCAGCAGCGTAGTAGGTGAGCTAGCGGCCTACAATGAGCAGTTCTTC.

The gene calls are TRBV12-3 or TRBV12-4 and TRBJ1-1; TRBD1 might be the D (5 bases). The CDR3 loop spans 12 amino acids. V dropped 0 bases and J dropped 7 bases, with 6 bases sitting between them. CDR3 in amino acids: CASSLATGEAFF. The CDR3 DNA reads TGTGCCAGCAGTTTAGCAACAGGTGAAGCTTTCTTT.

The chain employs TRBV29-1 and TRBJ1-2; tentative D call: TRBD1 (6 bases). The germline gives CDR1 SQVTM, CDR2 ANQGSEA. CDR3 length equals 11 residues. Trimming cost V 7 bases and J 7 bases, with 13 bases left between them. CDR3 coding DNA: TGCAGCGATATGGGGGGGCTTGGCTACACCTTC. Protein product: CSDMGGLGYTF.

This CDR3 reads CATSDPSPWGDRATHNEQFF. CDR3 sequence (DNA): TGTGCCACCAGTGATCCCTCCCCCTGGGGGGACAGGGCTACCCACAATGAGCAGTTCTTC. V and J are TRBV24-1 and TRBJ2-1; TRBD1 agrees at 9 bases. V gave up 3 bases and J gave up 5 bases; unmatched junction bases: 19. This CDR3 spans 20 amino acids. Germline values: CDR1 KGHDR, CDR2 SFDVKD.

The chain links TRBV19 to TRBJ1-4; D possibly corresponds to TRBD1 (5 bases). Germline CDR1 is LNHDA and CDR2 is SQIVND (reference sequence). The CDR3 length is 15 residues. Deletions cut 5 bases from V and 8 bases from J, with 18 bases between. CDR3 sequence: CASSGGAVSGEKLFF. For the CDR3, the DNA is TGTGCCAGTAGTGGCGGGGCGGTCTCAGGGGAAAAACTGTTTTTT.

V usage is TRBV19 and J usage is TRBJ2-7; no clear D. CDR1 is LNHDA and CDR2 is SQIVND in the germline V gene (reference sequence). The germline V and J ends were trimmed by 3 bases and 0 bases, with 18 bases remaining between them. CDR3 length: 17 amino acids. CDR3 region: CASSIGTGVLSSYEQYF. DNA for the CDR3: TGTGCCAGTAGTATTGGCACTGGGGTTTTAAGCTCCTACGAGCAGTACTTC. Complete variable domain (other parts from reference TRBV19 and TRBJ2-7): DGGITQSPKYLFRKEGQNVTLSCEQNLNHDAMYWYRQDPGQGLRLIYYSQIVNDFQKGDIAEGYSVSREKKESFPLTVTSAQKNPTAFYLCASSIGTGVLSSYEQYFGPGTRLTVT.

The CDR3 is CASSLIGATNEKLFF. The CDR3 region has the DNA TGTGCCAGCAGTTTAATCGGGGCAACTAATGAAAAACTGTTTTTT. V usage is TRBV27 and J usage is TRBJ1-4; unclear D gene. With 2 bases removed from V and 0 bases from J, the gap between germline ends came to 7 bases. This CDR3 is 15 amino acids long. Germline-derived CDR1 and CDR2 are MNHEY and SMNVEV (reference sequence).

The J gene is TRBJ1-6, the V gene TRBV11-2; 9 bases map to TRBD1. The CDR3 totals 18 residues. CDR1 and CDR2 (germline): SGHAT, FQNNGV. The junction had 13 bases not matched to a gene; V was cut back by 10 bases and J by 0 bases. The CDR3 sequence: CANDLTGGDSSYNSPLHF. The CDR3 nucleotides read TGTGCCAACGACTTGACAGGGGGGGACAGCTCCTATAATTCACCCCTCCACTTT. Filled out from reference TRBV11-2 and TRBJ1-6, the complete variable domain reads EAGVAQSPRYKIIEKRQSVAFWCNPISGHATLYWYQQILGQGPKLLIQFQNNGVVDDSQLPKDRFSAERLKGVDSTLKIQPAKLEDSAVYLCANDLTGGDSSYNSPLHFGNGTRLTVT.

The rearrangement joins TRBV27 to TRBJ1-2; the D gene is possibly TRBD1 (6 bases). The germline V gene encodes CDR1 MNHEY and CDR2 SMNVEV (reference sequence). Trimming took off 4 bases at V and 6 bases at J, with 15 bases between the two ends. The CDR3 runs to 14 residues. In DNA form, the CDR3 reads TGTGCCAGCAGTTCAACCGGGACACTAAATGGCTACACCTTC. This translates into CASSSTGTLNGYTF.

The chain couples TRBV4-3 to TRBJ2-2; TRBD1 matches 8 bases. Trimming at V came to 6 bases and at J to 6 bases, leaving 15 bases not matched to a gene. The germline V gene has CDR1 LGHNA and CDR2 YSLEER. The CDR3 length is 17 residues. This chain's CDR3 is CASSPPFGQGAPGELFF. CDR3 coding DNA: TGCGCCAGCAGTCCGCCCTTTGGGCAGGGGGCCCCCGGGGAGCTGTTTTTT.

This clone was found once. The chain links TRBV11-1 to TRBJ2-4, with 8 bases lining up with TRBD1. This CDR3 comprises 16 residues. In germline, CDR1 is SGHAT, CDR2 FQDESV (reference sequence). J was trimmed by 8 bases and V by 2 bases; bases with no gene match: 11. CDR3: CASSLMPGGAGDIQYF. CDR3 bases: TGTGCCAGCAGCTTAATGCCAGGGGGCGCAGGGGACATTCAGTACTTC.

This clone occurred once. The chain employs TRBV10-1 and TRBJ2-2; 10 bases agree with TRBD1. The CDR3 contains 15 residues. After removal of 5 bases from V and 8 bases from J, the junction contained 8 bases not matched to a gene. CDR1 is WNHNN and CDR2 is SYGVQD in the germline V gene (reference sequence). CDR3 DNA: TGCGCCAGCAGTCGACAGGGGGCAGAGGCAGGGGAGCTGTTTTTT. Translation: CASSRQGAEAGELFF.

The rearrangement joins TRBV5-4 to TRBJ1-4, with D possibly TRBD1 on 5 matching bases. Germline V lookup: CDR1 SGHNT, CDR2 YYREEE (reference sequence). V was pared by 4 bases and J by 0 bases, with 16 bases between. The CDR3 length is 17 residues. The CDR3 DNA sequence: TGTGCCAGCAGCGCAAGCCCCCAGGGTCCAACTAATGAAAAACTGTTTTTT. Translation gives CASSASPQGPTNEKLFF. The entire variable domain, with the rest obtained from reference TRBV5-4 and TRBJ1-4, is as follows: ETGVTQSPTHLIKTRGQQVTLRCSSQSGHNTVSWYQQALGQGPQFIFQYYREEENGRGNFPPRFSGLQFPNYSSELNVNALELDDSALYLCASSASPQGPTNEKLFFGSGTQLSVL.

The chain has TRBV12-3 or TRBV12-4 and TRBJ2-1; a possible D gene is TRBD2 (5 bases). V was pared by 4 bases and J by 6 bases, with 10 bases between. The CDR3 is 13 amino acids. CDR3 amino acids: CASSYGVLNEQFF. CDR3 bases: TGTGCCAGCAGTTACGGGGTCCTCAATGAGCAGTTCTTC.

This chain connects TRBV7-9 to TRBJ2-1; D assignment may be TRBD1 or TRBD2 (7 bases each). The germline V gene encodes CDR1 SEHNR and CDR2 FQNEAQ (reference sequence). The V end was cut by 5 bases, the J end by 14 bases, with 19 bases between. The CDR3 is 13 residues long. The CDR3 bases are TGTGCCAGCAGCCCAGAGGGAGGGGACAGAAAGTTCTTC. This encodes CASSPEGGDRKFF.